Sequencing of this T cell receptor beta chain was carried out in a study of blood T cell repertoires in COVID-19. Looking at the study overall: There were acute and convalescent COVID-19 samples, and they came from the United States, Italy and Spain. Sample material is recorded as cDNA or gDNA derived from T cells, B-cell-depleted T cells, or PBMCs.

Per the authors' pipeline: Estimation of nucleated cell counts was performed using reference gene primer amplification. Method: immunoSEQ multiplex PCR; TCRdb's copy keeps in-frame clones and lacks some. D and trimming come from the DNA, and the V and J calls and clone size come from that table. Counted here are some 150,000 clones, 80% occurring once; the ten biggest clones make up 5%. V lost 1 base to trimming and J lost 7 bases; unmatched junction nucleotides: 8. CDR1 and CDR2 (germline): LGHNA, YNFKEQ. The CDR3 is 16 residues long. The TCR was taken from a woman aged 45-65 years with acute or convalescent COVID-19. Sequencing was carried out using peripheral blood. The V gene is TRBV4-2, the J gene TRBJ2-1, with 9 bases lining up with TRBD2. The CDR3 sequence: CASSQGQAGGLNEQFF. The DNA of the CDR3 is TGTGCCAGCAGCCAAGGTCAAGCGGGGGGTCTTAATGAGCAGTTCTTC.